This T cell receptor beta chain came from a study of early T cells in non-severe SARS-CoV-2 infection (dated by TCRdb to 2020 to 2023). Concerning the study at large: Because TCR sequencing relied on bulk RNA taken from unsorted whole blood, pairing of alpha and beta chains was not possible.

Details on this clonotype: It lacks a known antigen. Within one base of it there is no much larger clone, and no base qualities were kept.

The library was produced with 5' RACE. The sequencer was a NextSeq 500. In the TCR library protocol, unique molecular identifiers were attached to individual cDNA molecules to correct for PCR bias and sequencing error. Both TCR alpha and beta chains were sequenced, and tight co-correlation was observed between alpha and beta sequence abundances in each sample. The paper's data handling went like this. Decombinator V4 was used to perform V gene, J gene and CDR3 annotation of TCR sequences. TCRs were defined as expanded if a significant change between any two time points was detected under a Poisson model with p below 0.0001. TCR abundances were normalised to the total number of TCRs sequenced per sample and expressed as counts per million. MAIT TCRs were defined by TRAV1-2 paired with TRAJ12, TRAJ20 or TRAJ33, and iNKT TCRs by TRAV10 paired with TRAJ18. VDJdb, accessed on 1 November 2021, was searched for TCRs annotated for CMV, EBV and SARS-CoV-2, and TCRs annotated for more than one antigen were excluded. The public reads were quality trimmed at Q25 with fastp and then assembled into clones with MiXCR by TCRdb, keeping productive beta chains. Merged by CDR3 protein, the rows form single entries marked with the most common genes and DNA. Here the V and J calls rest on TCRdb's processing, not on the authors' analysis. The sample table records about 56,000 distinct CDR3 sequences; over 9.5% of these occur just once. Clones ranked in the top ten supply under 7.5% of the sample.

The paper as a whole reports these results and caveats: VDJdb matching was skewed toward anti-spike CD8 responses and likely underestimated virus-specific expansions by missing private and CD4 specificities.

CDR1 and CDR2 were assigned from the germline V gene (reference sequence) as DFQATT and SNEGSKA. There are 14 amino acids in the CDR3, from cysteine to phenylalanine inclusive. CDR3 DNA only is kept here, 42 bases in frame from base 1. The V and J ends are trimmed by 5 bases and 6 bases, leaving 16 bases between them. A case-control design nested within a healthcare worker cohort in London, UK, was used, with weekly nasopharyngeal swab PCR tests and blood sampling performed. Between 23 and 31 March 2020, the week of the UK lockdown, healthcare workers were enrolled and then followed up weekly for as long as 16 weeks.

This TCR was sampled from an adult who was a healthcare worker with PCR-confirmed SARS-CoV-2 infection or an uninfected control (not recorded which). This chain is built from TRBV20-1 and TRBJ2-2; a tentative D match to TRBD2 spans 5 bases. The sequencing input was whole blood. The CDR3 region reads CSAEKPGIAGELFF. In nucleotides, the sequence is TGCAGTGCTGAGAAGCCCGGGATCGCCGGGGAGCTGTTTTTT.